In its sample, the clone carrying this T cell receptor (beta chain) is medium-sized. The CDR3 consists of 20 residues. Germline CDR1 reads MGHRA; CDR2 reads YSYEKL. The V and J ends lost 0 bases and 6 bases respectively, with 27 bases between them. The data were obtained in a study of radiation and T cells in renal cell carcinoma. Time point in this sample: baseline pretreatment blood. The treatment is: 15 Gy SBRT to primary tumor, nephrectomy 4 weeks later. Some clones are missing from TCRdb's copy, which holds only in-frame ones; the method was immunoSEQ multiplex PCR. The sample has tens of thousands of clones, 65% to 85% seen once.

The source of this sequence is a man aged 55-75 years with renal cell carcinoma. The chain carries TRBV4-1 and TRBJ2-1; weak D call: TRBD1 (8 bases). Material: blood, obtained from a patient whose treatment included radiotherapy and nephrectomy. This chain's CDR3 is CASSQDLRQGWLAVLNEQFF. The CDR3 DNA is TGCGCCAGCAGCCAAGATTTGAGACAGGGGTGGCTAGCGGTACTCAATGAGCAGTTCTTC.